These T cell receptor beta chains were read from a single sample in a study of T cell responses to AZD1222 COVID-19 vaccine. Generated by immunoSEQ multiplex PCR, the TCRdb table keeps only in-frame clones and is missing some. This sample has roughly 87,000 clones; almost 90% occur once, and the top ten carry 6.9%. Sample: peripheral blood, taken 28 days after the second AZD1222 dose. The receptors here all came from an adult who received the AZD1222 COVID-19 vaccine. Each CDR3 is given with its conserved first and last residue. The order of the fields is V gene, J gene, CDR3 length, clone size, D gene, CDR3 protein, CDR3 DNA. The D gene is left open where the match is weak. Size tells how often a clone was seen (once, few, many) or the class of an expanded clone, and some rows leave it out.

V gene: TRBV4-3
J gene: TRBJ2-3
CDR3 length: 17
clone size: .
D gene: TRBD2
CDR3 protein: CASSQDIAGVVRDTQYF
CDR3 DNA: TGCGCCAGCAGCCAAGATATAGCGGGAGTGGTACGAGATACGCAGTATTTT

V gene: TRBV19
J gene: TRBJ2-5
CDR3 length: 13
clone size: .
D gene: TRBD2
CDR3 protein: CASSRTSAETQYF
CDR3 DNA: TGTGCCAGTAGTCGGACTAGCGCGGAGACCCAGTACTTC

V gene: TRBV11-2
J gene: TRBJ1-2
CDR3 length: 13
clone size: .
D gene: TRBD1
CDR3 protein: CASSPDRGQGSTF
CDR3 DNA: TGTGCCAGCAGCCCGGACAGGGGACAAGGATCCACCTTC

V gene: TRBV27
J gene: TRBJ1-3
CDR3 length: 15
clone size: .
D gene: TRBD1
CDR3 protein: CASSLSGTGGNTIYF
CDR3 DNA: TGTGCCAGCAGCTTATCCGGGACAGGGGGGAACACCATATATTTT

V gene: TRBV11-2
J gene: TRBJ2-1
CDR3 length: 16
clone size: .
D gene: .
CDR3 protein: CASSQGGATPANEQFF
CDR3 DNA: TGTGCCAGCAGCCAGGGGGGGGCAACCCCTGCCAATGAGCAGTTCTTC

V gene: TRBV5-1
J gene: TRBJ1-2
CDR3 length: 12
clone size: .
D gene: .
CDR3 protein: CASSLSTSGYTF
CDR3 DNA: TGCGCCAGCAGCTTGAGTACTTCAGGCTACACCTTC

V gene: TRBV7-6
J gene: TRBJ1-3
CDR3 length: 15
clone size: .
D gene: TRBD1
CDR3 protein: CASSLDRGSGNTIYF
CDR3 DNA: TGTGCCAGCAGCTTAGACAGGGGTTCTGGAAACACCATATATTTT

V gene: TRBV29-1
J gene: TRBJ1-2
CDR3 length: 11
clone size: .
D gene: .
CDR3 protein: CSADGFHGYTF
CDR3 DNA: TGCAGCGCTGACGGGTTCCATGGCTACACCTTC

V gene: TRBV12-3/TRBV12-4
J gene: TRBJ2-1
CDR3 length: 13
clone size: .
D gene: .
CDR3 protein: CASSFTGYNEQFF
CDR3 DNA: TGTGCCAGCAGTTTCACAGGTTACAATGAGCAGTTCTTC

V gene: TRBV6-4
J gene: TRBJ2-1
CDR3 length: 17
clone size: .
D gene: TRBD2
CDR3 protein: CASSPQGLAGEMDEQFF
CDR3 DNA: TGTGCCAGCAGTCCCCAGGGACTAGCGGGAGAAATGGATGAGCAGTTCTTC

V gene: TRBV19
J gene: TRBJ1-5
CDR3 length: 12
clone size: .
D gene: .
CDR3 protein: CASSSGPLGPHF
CDR3 DNA: TGTGCCAGTAGTAGCGGGCCCCTCGGCCCGCATTTT

V gene: TRBV29-1
J gene: TRBJ1-2
CDR3 length: 11
clone size: few
D gene: .
CDR3 protein: CSVEGGYGYTF
CDR3 DNA: TGCAGCGTTGAGGGAGGCTATGGCTACACCTTC

V gene: TRBV30
J gene: TRBJ2-7
CDR3 length: 13
clone size: .
D gene: .
CDR3 protein: CAWSDGSSYEQYF
CDR3 DNA: TGTGCCTGGAGTGACGGGAGCTCCTACGAGCAGTACTTC

V gene: TRBV7-9
J gene: TRBJ2-3
CDR3 length: 16
clone size: once
D gene: TRBD2
CDR3 protein: CASSSVSGGKTDTQYF
CDR3 DNA: TGTGCCAGCAGCTCGGTTAGCGGGGGAAAAACAGATACGCAGTATTTT

V gene: TRBV30
J gene: TRBJ2-1
CDR3 length: 13
clone size: .
D gene: .
CDR3 protein: CAWSVRHYNEQFF
CDR3 DNA: TGTGCCTGGAGTGTAAGGCATTACAATGAGCAGTTCTTC

V gene: TRBV13
J gene: TRBJ2-7
CDR3 length: 16
clone size: .
D gene: TRBD2
CDR3 protein: CASSTRTSGSSVEQYF
CDR3 DNA: TGTGCCAGCAGCACACGGACTAGCGGGAGTTCCGTCGAGCAGTACTTC

V gene: TRBV18
J gene: TRBJ2-3
CDR3 length: 17
clone size: .
D gene: TRBD2
CDR3 protein: CASSSGLAVPSTDTQYF
CDR3 DNA: TGTGCCAGCTCATCGGGACTAGCGGTCCCTAGCACAGATACGCAGTATTTT

V gene: TRBV29-1
J gene: TRBJ2-2
CDR3 length: 18
clone size: few
D gene: TRBD2
CDR3 protein: CSVEDPGLAGTHTGELFF
CDR3 DNA: TGCAGCGTTGAAGATCCGGGACTAGCGGGAACTCACACCGGGGAGCTGTTTTTT

V gene: TRBV6-2/TRBV6-3
J gene: TRBJ2-3
CDR3 length: 15
clone size: .
D gene: .
CDR3 protein: CASSYSGDQTDTQYF
CDR3 DNA: TGTGCCAGCAGTTACTCGGGGGACCAGACAGATACGCAGTATTTT

V gene: TRBV4-3
J gene: TRBJ1-1
CDR3 length: 13
clone size: .
D gene: .
CDR3 protein: CASSQTGNTEAFF
CDR3 DNA: TGCGCCAGCAGCCAGACAGGGAACACTGAAGCTTTCTTT

V gene: TRBV19
J gene: TRBJ1-5
CDR3 length: 13
clone size: .
D gene: .
CDR3 protein: CASSINRDQPQHF
CDR3 DNA: TGTGCCAGTAGTATAAACAGGGACCAGCCCCAGCATTTT

V gene: TRBV4-1
J gene: TRBJ1-1
CDR3 length: 15
clone size: .
D gene: .
CDR3 protein: CASSPKRGANTEAFF
CDR3 DNA: TGCGCCAGCAGCCCCAAACGGGGGGCGAACACTGAAGCTTTCTTT

V gene: TRBV6-5
J gene: TRBJ1-5
CDR3 length: 15
clone size: .
D gene: TRBD1
CDR3 protein: CASRWDRASNQPQHF
CDR3 DNA: TGTGCCAGCAGATGGGACAGGGCTAGCAATCAGCCCCAGCATTTT

V gene: TRBV6-5
J gene: TRBJ1-2
CDR3 length: 13
clone size: .
D gene: TRBD1
CDR3 protein: CASRQDRGGGYTF
CDR3 DNA: TGTGCCAGCAGACAAGACAGGGGGGGAGGCTACACCTTC

V gene: TRBV29-1
J gene: TRBJ1-1
CDR3 length: 14
clone size: few
D gene: TRBD1
CDR3 protein: CSVRRAGGNTEAFF
CDR3 DNA: TGCAGCGTTAGGAGGGCAGGGGGGAACACTGAAGCTTTCTTT

V gene: TRBV3-1/TRBV3-2
J gene: TRBJ1-6
CDR3 length: 15
clone size: .
D gene: .
CDR3 protein: CASSGVMGTNSPLHF
CDR3 DNA: TGTGCCAGCAGCGGTGTGATGGGAACCAATTCACCCCTCCACTTT

V gene: TRBV3-1/TRBV3-2
J gene: TRBJ2-3
CDR3 length: 17
clone size: .
D gene: TRBD2
CDR3 protein: CASSQDGTSGSTDTQYF
CDR3 DNA: TGTGCCAGCAGCCAAGATGGGACTAGCGGTTCCACAGATACGCAGTATTTT

V gene: TRBV27
J gene: TRBJ2-7
CDR3 length: 13
clone size: few
D gene: TRBD1
CDR3 protein: CASRIQGSYEQYF
CDR3 DNA: TGTGCCAGCAGGATACAGGGGTCCTACGAGCAGTACTTC

V gene: TRBV6-2/TRBV6-3
J gene: TRBJ2-3
CDR3 length: 17
clone size: .
D gene: TRBD2
CDR3 protein: CASSYVVAGGITDTQYF
CDR3 DNA: TGTGCCAGCAGTTACGTGGTAGCGGGAGGGATAACAGATACGCAGTATTTT

V gene: TRBV10-1
J gene: TRBJ2-1
CDR3 length: 16
clone size: once
D gene: TRBD1
CDR3 protein: CASSELRTGAYNEQFF
CDR3 DNA: TGCGCCAGCAGCGAATTAAGGACAGGGGCCTACAATGAGCAGTTCTTC

V gene: TRBV7-8
J gene: TRBJ1-2
CDR3 length: 12
clone size: .
D gene: .
CDR3 protein: CASSYYGDGYTF
CDR3 DNA: TGTGCCAGCAGCTACTACGGGGATGGCTACACCTTC

V gene: TRBV19
J gene: TRBJ1-1
CDR3 length: 14
clone size: .
D gene: .
CDR3 protein: CASSLGTGNTEAFF
CDR3 DNA: TGTGCCAGTAGCCTCGGAACAGGGAACACTGAAGCTTTCTTT

V gene: TRBV24-1
J gene: TRBJ1-2
CDR3 length: 15
clone size: once
D gene: TRBD1
CDR3 protein: CATSDPGQGSYGYTF
CDR3 DNA: TGTGCCACCAGTGATCCGGGACAGGGGTCCTATGGCTACACCTTC

V gene: TRBV6-5
J gene: TRBJ1-2
CDR3 length: 14
clone size: .
D gene: TRBD1
CDR3 protein: CASSPDRGPYGYTF
CDR3 DNA: TGTGCCAGCAGCCCCGACAGGGGACCCTATGGCTACACCTTC

V gene: TRBV18
J gene: TRBJ1-1
CDR3 length: 17
clone size: .
D gene: TRBD1
CDR3 protein: CASSPTGPGQADTEAFF
CDR3 DNA: TGTGCCAGCTCACCCACTGGACCGGGACAGGCGGACACTGAAGCTTTCTTT

V gene: TRBV7-3
J gene: TRBJ2-1
CDR3 length: 14
clone size: .
D gene: TRBD2
CDR3 protein: CASSGLAGDNEQFF
CDR3 DNA: TGTGCCAGCAGTGGACTAGCGGGAGATAATGAGCAGTTCTTC

V gene: TRBV7-6
J gene: TRBJ2-7
CDR3 length: 15
clone size: .
D gene: TRBD1
CDR3 protein: CASSFGTGEAYEQYF
CDR3 DNA: TGTGCCAGCAGCTTCGGGACAGGGGAGGCCTACGAGCAGTACTTC

V gene: TRBV7-9
J gene: TRBJ2-7
CDR3 length: 14
clone size: .
D gene: TRBD2
CDR3 protein: CASSSSGRPYEQYF
CDR3 DNA: TGTGCCAGCAGCTCTAGCGGGAGGCCCTACGAGCAGTACTTC

V gene: TRBV18
J gene: TRBJ1-1
CDR3 length: 13
clone size: few
D gene: .
CDR3 protein: CASSPSSGLEAFF
CDR3 DNA: TGTGCCAGCTCACCAAGTTCAGGGCTTGAAGCTTTCTTT

V gene: TRBV3-1/TRBV3-2
J gene: TRBJ2-5
CDR3 length: 14
clone size: .
D gene: .
CDR3 protein: CASSHPFGGETQYF
CDR3 DNA: TGTGCCAGCAGCCATCCCTTTGGGGGTGAGACCCAGTACTTC

V gene: TRBV30
J gene: TRBJ2-2
CDR3 length: 14
clone size: once
D gene: .
CDR3 protein: CAWSVATNTGELFF
CDR3 DNA: TGTGCCTGGAGTGTAGCGACTAACACCGGGGAGCTGTTTTTT

V gene: TRBV2
J gene: TRBJ1-4
CDR3 length: 12
clone size: once
D gene: .
CDR3 protein: CASSEGAEKLFF
CDR3 DNA: TGTGCCAGCAGTGAAGGGGCTGAAAAACTGTTTTTT

V gene: TRBV10-2
J gene: TRBJ2-7
CDR3 length: 11
clone size: once
D gene: .
CDR3 protein: CASKEGEEQYF
CDR3 DNA: TGCGCCAGCAAGGAAGGGGAAGAGCAGTACTTC

V gene: TRBV27
J gene: TRBJ1-6
CDR3 length: 14
clone size: .
D gene: TRBD1
CDR3 protein: CASSWDRGSSPLHF
CDR3 DNA: TGTGCCAGCAGTTGGGACAGGGGAAGTTCACCCCTCCACTTT

V gene: TRBV3-1/TRBV3-2
J gene: TRBJ2-7
CDR3 length: 17
clone size: .
D gene: TRBD2
CDR3 protein: CASSLPATSGSPHEQYF
CDR3 DNA: TGTGCCAGCAGCCTGCCCGCGACTAGCGGGAGCCCCCACGAGCAGTACTTC

V gene: TRBV7-9
J gene: TRBJ2-3
CDR3 length: 16
clone size: .
D gene: TRBD2
CDR3 protein: CASSRPTSERPDTQYF
CDR3 DNA: TGTGCCAGCAGCCGCCCTACTAGCGAGAGACCAGATACGCAGTATTTT

V gene: TRBV6-5
J gene: TRBJ2-7
CDR3 length: 14
clone size: .
D gene: .
CDR3 protein: CASSYVGRFHEQYF
CDR3 DNA: TGTGCCAGCAGTTACGTCGGCAGATTCCACGAGCAGTACTTC

V gene: TRBV4-3
J gene: TRBJ1-2
CDR3 length: 15
clone size: .
D gene: .
CDR3 protein: CASSQAGSERSGYTF
CDR3 DNA: TGCGCCAGCAGTCAAGCGGGCAGCGAAAGAAGTGGCTACACCTTC

V gene: TRBV5-1
J gene: TRBJ2-7
CDR3 length: 15
clone size: .
D gene: TRBD2
CDR3 protein: CASSLRGSGRGEQYF
CDR3 DNA: TGCGCCAGCAGCCTCCGAGGTAGCGGGAGGGGCGAGCAGTACTTC

V gene: TRBV3-1/TRBV3-2
J gene: TRBJ2-1
CDR3 length: 15
clone size: .
D gene: .
CDR3 protein: CASSQTGVGYNEQFF
CDR3 DNA: TGTGCCAGCAGCCAAACTGGAGTGGGCTACAATGAGCAGTTCTTC

V gene: TRBV27
J gene: TRBJ1-2
CDR3 length: 13
clone size: .
D gene: .
CDR3 protein: CASSFNSNYGYTF
CDR3 DNA: TGTGCCAGCAGTTTCAACAGCAACTATGGCTACACCTTC

V gene: TRBV6-5
J gene: TRBJ2-4
CDR3 length: 14
clone size: .
D gene: .
CDR3 protein: CASTRDSNVDIQYF
CDR3 DNA: TGTGCCAGCACCCGGGACTCGAACGTAGACATTCAGTACTTC

V gene: TRBV3-1/TRBV3-2
J gene: TRBJ2-3
CDR3 length: 15
clone size: .
D gene: .
CDR3 protein: CASTVAVAGTDTQYF
CDR3 DNA: TGTGCCAGCACCGTAGCGGTCGCGGGGACAGATACGCAGTATTTT

V gene: TRBV6-4
J gene: TRBJ1-1
CDR3 length: 14
clone size: .
D gene: .
CDR3 protein: CASSDPGGDTEAFF
CDR3 DNA: TGTGCCAGCAGTGACCCGGGAGGGGACACTGAAGCTTTCTTT

V gene: TRBV6-5
J gene: TRBJ1-3
CDR3 length: 16
clone size: .
D gene: .
CDR3 protein: CASSYTWTVSGNTIYF
CDR3 DNA: TGTGCCAGCAGTTACACGTGGACAGTCTCTGGAAACACCATATATTTT